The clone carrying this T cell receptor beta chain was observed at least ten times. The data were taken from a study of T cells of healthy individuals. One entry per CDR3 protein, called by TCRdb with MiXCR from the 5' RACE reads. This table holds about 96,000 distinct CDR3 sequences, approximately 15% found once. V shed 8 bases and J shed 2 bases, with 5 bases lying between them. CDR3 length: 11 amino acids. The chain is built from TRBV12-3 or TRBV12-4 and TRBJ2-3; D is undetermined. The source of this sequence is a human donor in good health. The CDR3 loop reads CASGFTDTQYF. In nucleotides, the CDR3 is TGTGCCAGCGGCTTCACAGATACGCAGTATTTT.